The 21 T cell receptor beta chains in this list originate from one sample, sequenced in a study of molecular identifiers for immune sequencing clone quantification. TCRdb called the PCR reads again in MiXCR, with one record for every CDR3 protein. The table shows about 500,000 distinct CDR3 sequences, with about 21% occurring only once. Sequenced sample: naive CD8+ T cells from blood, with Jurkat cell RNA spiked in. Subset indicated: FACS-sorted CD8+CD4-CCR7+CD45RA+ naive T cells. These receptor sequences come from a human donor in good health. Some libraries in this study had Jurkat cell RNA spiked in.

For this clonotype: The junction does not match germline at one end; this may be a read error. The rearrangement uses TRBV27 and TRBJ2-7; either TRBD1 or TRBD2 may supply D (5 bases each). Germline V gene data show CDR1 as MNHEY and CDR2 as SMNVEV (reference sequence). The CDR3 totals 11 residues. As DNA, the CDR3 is TGTGCCAGCAGTTTAGGGGACGAGCAGTGCTTC. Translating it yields CASSLGDEQCF.

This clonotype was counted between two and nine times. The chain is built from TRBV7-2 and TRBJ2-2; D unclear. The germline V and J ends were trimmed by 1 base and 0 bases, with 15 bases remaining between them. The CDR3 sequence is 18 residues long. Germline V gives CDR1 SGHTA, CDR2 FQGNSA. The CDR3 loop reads CASSLDLFWPTNTGELFF. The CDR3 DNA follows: TGTGCCAGCAGCTTAGATTTATTTTGGCCAACGAACACCGGGGAGCTGTTTTTT.

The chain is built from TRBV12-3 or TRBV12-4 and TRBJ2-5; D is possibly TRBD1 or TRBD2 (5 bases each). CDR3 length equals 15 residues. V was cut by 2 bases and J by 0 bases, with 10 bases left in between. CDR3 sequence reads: CASSLWDQHQETQYF. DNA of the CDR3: TGTGCCAGCAGTTTATGGGACCAACACCAAGAGACCCAGTACTTC.

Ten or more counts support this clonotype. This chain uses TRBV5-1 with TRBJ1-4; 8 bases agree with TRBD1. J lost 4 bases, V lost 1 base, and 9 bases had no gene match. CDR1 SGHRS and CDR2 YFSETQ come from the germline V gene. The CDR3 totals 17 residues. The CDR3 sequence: CASSLTERQGNNEKLFF. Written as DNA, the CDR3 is TGCGCCAGCAGCTTGACCGAACGACAGGGGAATAATGAAAAACTGTTTTTT.

This chain's CDR3 is CASSIPDRGSNQPQHF. The CDR3 region has the DNA TGTGCCAGTAGTATCCCGGACAGGGGGAGCAATCAGCCCCAGCATTTT. This sequence joins TRBV19 and TRBJ1-5, with 10 nucleotides matching TRBD1. Germline values: CDR1 LNHDA, CDR2 SQIVND (reference sequence). CDR3 length equals 16 residues. J lost 1 base, V lost 3 bases, and 3 bases had no gene match.

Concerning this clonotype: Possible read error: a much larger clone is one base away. The CDR3 DNA reads TGCGCCAGCAGCCGAGAAGGGAACAGTTACTACGAGCAGTACTTC. Translation gives CASSREGNSYYEQYF. V gene TRBV4-1 combines with J gene TRBJ2-7, with D unclear. Germline CDR1 reads MGHRA; CDR2 reads YSYEKL. V shed 4 bases and J shed 3 bases, with 16 bases lying between them. This CDR3 region has 15 residues.

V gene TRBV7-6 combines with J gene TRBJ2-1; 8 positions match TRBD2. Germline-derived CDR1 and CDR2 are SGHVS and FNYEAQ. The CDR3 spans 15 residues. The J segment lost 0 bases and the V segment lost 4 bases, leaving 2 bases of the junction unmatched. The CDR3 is CASSSSGGSYNEQFF. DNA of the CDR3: TGTGCCAGCAGCTCCAGCGGGGGCTCCTACAATGAGCAGTTCTTC.

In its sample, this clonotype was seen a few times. CDR3: CAWGTGGFTEAFF. CDR3 nucleotide sequence: TGTGCCTGGGGGACAGGGGGTTTCACTGAAGCTTTCTTT. The rearrangement uses TRBV30 and TRBJ1-1, with TRBD1 identical over 11 bases. The CDR3 is 13 residues long. V lost 5 bases, J lost 4 bases, and 3 bases stayed unmatched. Germline CDR1 is GTSNPN and CDR2 is SVGIG (reference sequence).

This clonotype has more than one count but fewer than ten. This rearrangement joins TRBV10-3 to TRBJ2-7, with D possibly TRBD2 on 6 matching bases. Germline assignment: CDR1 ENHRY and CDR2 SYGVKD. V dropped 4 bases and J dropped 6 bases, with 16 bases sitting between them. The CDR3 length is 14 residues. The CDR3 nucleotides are TGTGCCATCAGTGGAGTTATTTCGGAGGGCGAGCAGTACTTC. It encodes CAISGVISEGEQYF.

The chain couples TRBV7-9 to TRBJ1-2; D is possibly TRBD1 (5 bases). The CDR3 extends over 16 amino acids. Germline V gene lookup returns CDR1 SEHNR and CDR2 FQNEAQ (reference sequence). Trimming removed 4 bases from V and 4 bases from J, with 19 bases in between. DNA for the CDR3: TGTGCCAGCAGCTCCGGCCGGGGCAGAGCCTTCTATGGCTACACCTTC. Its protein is CASSSGRGRAFYGYTF.

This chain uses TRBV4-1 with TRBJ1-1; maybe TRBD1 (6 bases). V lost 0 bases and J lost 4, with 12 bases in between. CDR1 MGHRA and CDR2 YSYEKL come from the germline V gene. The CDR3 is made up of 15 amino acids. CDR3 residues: CASSQEGQGSTEAFF. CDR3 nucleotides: TGCGCCAGCAGCCAAGAGGGGCAGGGGAGCACTGAAGCTTTCTTT.

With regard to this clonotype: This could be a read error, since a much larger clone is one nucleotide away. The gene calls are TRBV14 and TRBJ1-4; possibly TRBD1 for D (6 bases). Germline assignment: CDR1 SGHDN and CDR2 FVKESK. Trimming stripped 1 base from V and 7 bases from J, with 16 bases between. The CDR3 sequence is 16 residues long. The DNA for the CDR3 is TGTGCCAGCAGCCAAGGTGTGACAGGACGAACTGAAAAACTGTTTTTT. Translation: CASSQGVTGRTEKLFF.

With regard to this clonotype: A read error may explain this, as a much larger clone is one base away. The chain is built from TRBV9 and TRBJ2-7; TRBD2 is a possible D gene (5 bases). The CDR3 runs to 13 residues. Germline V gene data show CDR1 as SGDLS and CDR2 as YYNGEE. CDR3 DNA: TGTGCCAGCAGCCTGGACTTGGCCCACGAGCAGCACTTC. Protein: CASSLDLAHEQHF.

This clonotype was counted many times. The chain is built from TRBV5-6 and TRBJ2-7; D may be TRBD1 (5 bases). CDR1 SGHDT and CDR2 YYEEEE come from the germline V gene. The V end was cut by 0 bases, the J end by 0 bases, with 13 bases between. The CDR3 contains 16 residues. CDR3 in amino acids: CASSLALTGHSYEQYF. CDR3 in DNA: TGTGCCAGCAGCTTGGCCCTTACAGGACACTCCTACGAGCAGTACTTC.

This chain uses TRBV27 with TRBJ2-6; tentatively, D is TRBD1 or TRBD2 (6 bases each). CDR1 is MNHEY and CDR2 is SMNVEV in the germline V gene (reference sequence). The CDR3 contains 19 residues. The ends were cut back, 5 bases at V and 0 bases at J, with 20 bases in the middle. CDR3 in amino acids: CASSLEDRRVFSGANVLTF. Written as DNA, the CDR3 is TGTGCCAGCAGTCTAGAAGACAGGAGGGTTTTCTCTGGGGCCAACGTCCTGACTTTC.

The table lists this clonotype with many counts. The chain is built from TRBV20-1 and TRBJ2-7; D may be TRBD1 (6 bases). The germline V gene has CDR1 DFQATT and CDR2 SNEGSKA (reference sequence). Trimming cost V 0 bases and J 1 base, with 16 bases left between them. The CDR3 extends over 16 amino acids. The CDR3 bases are TGCAGTGCTAGAGACGCCTCTGACAGGACTTCCTACGAGCAGTACTTC. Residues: CSARDASDRTSYEQYF.

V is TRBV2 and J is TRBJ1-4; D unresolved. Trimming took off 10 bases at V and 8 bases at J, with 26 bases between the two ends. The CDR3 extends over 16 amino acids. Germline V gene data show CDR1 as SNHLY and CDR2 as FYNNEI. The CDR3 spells CAITPQDTVNREKLFF. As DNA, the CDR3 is TGTGCCATTACTCCCCAAGACACCGTAAATCGGGAAAAACTGTTTTTT.

CDR3 protein: CATMEGSSYNEQFF. CDR3 in DNA: TGTGCCACCATGGAGGGGTCATCCTACAATGAGCAGTTCTTC. The J gene is TRBJ2-1, the V gene TRBV24-1, with D maybe TRBD2 (6 bases). CDR3 length: 14 residues. Germline CDR1 reads KGHDR; CDR2 reads SFDVKD. Trimming pared 8 bases from V and 1 base from J, leaving 11 bases between.

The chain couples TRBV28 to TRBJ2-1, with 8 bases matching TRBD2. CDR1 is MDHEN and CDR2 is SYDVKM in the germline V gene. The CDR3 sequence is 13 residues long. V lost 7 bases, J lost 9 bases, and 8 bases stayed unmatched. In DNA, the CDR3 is TGTGCCAGCACCCGGGGGGGCGAGAGTGAGCAGTTCTTC. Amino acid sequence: CASTRGGESEQFF.

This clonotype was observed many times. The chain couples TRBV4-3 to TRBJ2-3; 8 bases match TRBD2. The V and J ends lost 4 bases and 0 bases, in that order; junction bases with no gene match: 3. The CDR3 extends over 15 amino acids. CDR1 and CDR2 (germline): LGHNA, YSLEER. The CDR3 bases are TGCGCCAGCAGCCCCATAGCGGGGAGCACAGATACGCAGTATTTT. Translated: CASSPIAGSTDTQYF.

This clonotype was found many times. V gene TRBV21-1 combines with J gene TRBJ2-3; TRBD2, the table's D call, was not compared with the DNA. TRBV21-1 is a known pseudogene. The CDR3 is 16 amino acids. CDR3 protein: CASSCLAGEVTDTQYF. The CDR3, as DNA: TGTGCCAGCAGCTGCTTAGCGGGGGAAGTCACAGATACGCAGTATTTT.